This T cell receptor beta chain was captured by sequencing in a study of T cell repertoires in cytomegalovirus infection (dated by TCRdb to about 2019). General notes on the study: Peptide stimulations targeted recently identified HLA-C-restricted CMV epitopes, whose presentation resists viral immunomodulation, together with well-studied HLA-B-restricted epitopes. Donor HLA type was relevant to the analysis, as public TCR beta signatures indicated carriage of CMV infection together with the matching HLA type.

Summary of the overall study and its limitations: In both this cohort and an independent cohort of several hundred donors, the cumulative frequency of public TCR beta family members distinguished carriers of CMV infection plus the relevant HLA type. The ex vivo response was dominated by HLA-C-restricted CMV-specific TCR beta clonotypes, which also provided the single most frequent clonotype in two of eight donors.

CDR1 and CDR2, per the germline V gene, are SGHTA and FQGNSA. Cut back by 1 base and 7 bases, the V and J ends lie 14 bases apart. The CDR3 has 15 amino acids, counting the end cysteine and phenylalanine. CDR3 DNA is the only sequence kept; it has 45 bases, read in frame from the first base. Reading the label with the study, this specimen's treatment or condition is: in vitro stimulation with specific CMV peptide epitopes to enrich CMV-specific T cells. Points on this clonotype: What antigen it recognizes has not been identified. One base away there is no much larger clone; base qualities are not given.

Sequencing was performed on an Illumina HiSeq 1500. Through fastp at Q25 and MiXCR, TCRdb rebuilt clones from the public reads, retaining in-frame beta chains. Every entry covers one CDR3 protein and lists the most common genes and DNA from its rows. The sample table records some 480,000 distinct CDR3 sequences; roughly 34% of these occur just once. Of the sample, about 17% falls within the top ten clones. This specimen consisted of cultured PBMCs, obtained from culture after CMV antigen stimulation. The clonotype comes from a human donor in good health (CMV status not recorded). Some clones in this sample may be carry-over from other donors' samples. The rearranged chain carries TRBV7-2 and TRBJ2-1, with the D gene call left open. CDR3 protein: CASSLGFAGSNEQFF. The bases read TGTGCCAGCAGCTTAGGGTTCGCCGGAAGTAATGAGCAGTTCTTC. Reference TRBV7-2 and TRBJ2-1 genes cover what lies past the CDR3, so the full variable domain is GAGVSQSPSNKVTEKGKDVELRCDPISGHTALYWYRQSLGQGLEFLIYFQGNSAPDKSGLPSDRFSAERTGGSVSTLTIQRTQQEDSAVYLCASSLGFAGSNEQFFGPGTRLTVL.